The subject of this entry is one TCR beta chain. The data derive from a study of blood T cell repertoires in COVID-19. Overall study context: Both acute and convalescent COVID-19 samples were obtained from the United States, Italy and Spain. T cells, B-cell-depleted T cells, or PBMCs supplied cDNA or gDNA.

The CDR3 has 18 amino acids. The V segment lost 0 bases and the J segment 2 bases; nucleotides outside the gene matches: 9. CDR1 MNHGY and CDR2 SAAAGT come from the germline V gene. As originally analysed: Nucleated cell counts were estimated from reference gene primer amplification. The repertoire was sequenced with immunoSEQ multiplex PCR; TCRdb's copy has only in-frame clones and lacks some. V, J and clone size reflect that table, while D and trimming were determined from the DNA. This table has approximately 90,000 clones, about 80% appearing once. The sequence was obtained from an elderly woman with acute or convalescent COVID-19. Sequenced input: peripheral blood. The V call is TRBV6-8, the J call TRBJ2-7, with 11 positions matching TRBD2. CDR3 bases: TGTGCCAGCAGTTACTCGAGGGCTAGCGGGAGGTTTACCTACGAGCAGTACTTC. As protein: CASSYSRASGRFTYEQYF.